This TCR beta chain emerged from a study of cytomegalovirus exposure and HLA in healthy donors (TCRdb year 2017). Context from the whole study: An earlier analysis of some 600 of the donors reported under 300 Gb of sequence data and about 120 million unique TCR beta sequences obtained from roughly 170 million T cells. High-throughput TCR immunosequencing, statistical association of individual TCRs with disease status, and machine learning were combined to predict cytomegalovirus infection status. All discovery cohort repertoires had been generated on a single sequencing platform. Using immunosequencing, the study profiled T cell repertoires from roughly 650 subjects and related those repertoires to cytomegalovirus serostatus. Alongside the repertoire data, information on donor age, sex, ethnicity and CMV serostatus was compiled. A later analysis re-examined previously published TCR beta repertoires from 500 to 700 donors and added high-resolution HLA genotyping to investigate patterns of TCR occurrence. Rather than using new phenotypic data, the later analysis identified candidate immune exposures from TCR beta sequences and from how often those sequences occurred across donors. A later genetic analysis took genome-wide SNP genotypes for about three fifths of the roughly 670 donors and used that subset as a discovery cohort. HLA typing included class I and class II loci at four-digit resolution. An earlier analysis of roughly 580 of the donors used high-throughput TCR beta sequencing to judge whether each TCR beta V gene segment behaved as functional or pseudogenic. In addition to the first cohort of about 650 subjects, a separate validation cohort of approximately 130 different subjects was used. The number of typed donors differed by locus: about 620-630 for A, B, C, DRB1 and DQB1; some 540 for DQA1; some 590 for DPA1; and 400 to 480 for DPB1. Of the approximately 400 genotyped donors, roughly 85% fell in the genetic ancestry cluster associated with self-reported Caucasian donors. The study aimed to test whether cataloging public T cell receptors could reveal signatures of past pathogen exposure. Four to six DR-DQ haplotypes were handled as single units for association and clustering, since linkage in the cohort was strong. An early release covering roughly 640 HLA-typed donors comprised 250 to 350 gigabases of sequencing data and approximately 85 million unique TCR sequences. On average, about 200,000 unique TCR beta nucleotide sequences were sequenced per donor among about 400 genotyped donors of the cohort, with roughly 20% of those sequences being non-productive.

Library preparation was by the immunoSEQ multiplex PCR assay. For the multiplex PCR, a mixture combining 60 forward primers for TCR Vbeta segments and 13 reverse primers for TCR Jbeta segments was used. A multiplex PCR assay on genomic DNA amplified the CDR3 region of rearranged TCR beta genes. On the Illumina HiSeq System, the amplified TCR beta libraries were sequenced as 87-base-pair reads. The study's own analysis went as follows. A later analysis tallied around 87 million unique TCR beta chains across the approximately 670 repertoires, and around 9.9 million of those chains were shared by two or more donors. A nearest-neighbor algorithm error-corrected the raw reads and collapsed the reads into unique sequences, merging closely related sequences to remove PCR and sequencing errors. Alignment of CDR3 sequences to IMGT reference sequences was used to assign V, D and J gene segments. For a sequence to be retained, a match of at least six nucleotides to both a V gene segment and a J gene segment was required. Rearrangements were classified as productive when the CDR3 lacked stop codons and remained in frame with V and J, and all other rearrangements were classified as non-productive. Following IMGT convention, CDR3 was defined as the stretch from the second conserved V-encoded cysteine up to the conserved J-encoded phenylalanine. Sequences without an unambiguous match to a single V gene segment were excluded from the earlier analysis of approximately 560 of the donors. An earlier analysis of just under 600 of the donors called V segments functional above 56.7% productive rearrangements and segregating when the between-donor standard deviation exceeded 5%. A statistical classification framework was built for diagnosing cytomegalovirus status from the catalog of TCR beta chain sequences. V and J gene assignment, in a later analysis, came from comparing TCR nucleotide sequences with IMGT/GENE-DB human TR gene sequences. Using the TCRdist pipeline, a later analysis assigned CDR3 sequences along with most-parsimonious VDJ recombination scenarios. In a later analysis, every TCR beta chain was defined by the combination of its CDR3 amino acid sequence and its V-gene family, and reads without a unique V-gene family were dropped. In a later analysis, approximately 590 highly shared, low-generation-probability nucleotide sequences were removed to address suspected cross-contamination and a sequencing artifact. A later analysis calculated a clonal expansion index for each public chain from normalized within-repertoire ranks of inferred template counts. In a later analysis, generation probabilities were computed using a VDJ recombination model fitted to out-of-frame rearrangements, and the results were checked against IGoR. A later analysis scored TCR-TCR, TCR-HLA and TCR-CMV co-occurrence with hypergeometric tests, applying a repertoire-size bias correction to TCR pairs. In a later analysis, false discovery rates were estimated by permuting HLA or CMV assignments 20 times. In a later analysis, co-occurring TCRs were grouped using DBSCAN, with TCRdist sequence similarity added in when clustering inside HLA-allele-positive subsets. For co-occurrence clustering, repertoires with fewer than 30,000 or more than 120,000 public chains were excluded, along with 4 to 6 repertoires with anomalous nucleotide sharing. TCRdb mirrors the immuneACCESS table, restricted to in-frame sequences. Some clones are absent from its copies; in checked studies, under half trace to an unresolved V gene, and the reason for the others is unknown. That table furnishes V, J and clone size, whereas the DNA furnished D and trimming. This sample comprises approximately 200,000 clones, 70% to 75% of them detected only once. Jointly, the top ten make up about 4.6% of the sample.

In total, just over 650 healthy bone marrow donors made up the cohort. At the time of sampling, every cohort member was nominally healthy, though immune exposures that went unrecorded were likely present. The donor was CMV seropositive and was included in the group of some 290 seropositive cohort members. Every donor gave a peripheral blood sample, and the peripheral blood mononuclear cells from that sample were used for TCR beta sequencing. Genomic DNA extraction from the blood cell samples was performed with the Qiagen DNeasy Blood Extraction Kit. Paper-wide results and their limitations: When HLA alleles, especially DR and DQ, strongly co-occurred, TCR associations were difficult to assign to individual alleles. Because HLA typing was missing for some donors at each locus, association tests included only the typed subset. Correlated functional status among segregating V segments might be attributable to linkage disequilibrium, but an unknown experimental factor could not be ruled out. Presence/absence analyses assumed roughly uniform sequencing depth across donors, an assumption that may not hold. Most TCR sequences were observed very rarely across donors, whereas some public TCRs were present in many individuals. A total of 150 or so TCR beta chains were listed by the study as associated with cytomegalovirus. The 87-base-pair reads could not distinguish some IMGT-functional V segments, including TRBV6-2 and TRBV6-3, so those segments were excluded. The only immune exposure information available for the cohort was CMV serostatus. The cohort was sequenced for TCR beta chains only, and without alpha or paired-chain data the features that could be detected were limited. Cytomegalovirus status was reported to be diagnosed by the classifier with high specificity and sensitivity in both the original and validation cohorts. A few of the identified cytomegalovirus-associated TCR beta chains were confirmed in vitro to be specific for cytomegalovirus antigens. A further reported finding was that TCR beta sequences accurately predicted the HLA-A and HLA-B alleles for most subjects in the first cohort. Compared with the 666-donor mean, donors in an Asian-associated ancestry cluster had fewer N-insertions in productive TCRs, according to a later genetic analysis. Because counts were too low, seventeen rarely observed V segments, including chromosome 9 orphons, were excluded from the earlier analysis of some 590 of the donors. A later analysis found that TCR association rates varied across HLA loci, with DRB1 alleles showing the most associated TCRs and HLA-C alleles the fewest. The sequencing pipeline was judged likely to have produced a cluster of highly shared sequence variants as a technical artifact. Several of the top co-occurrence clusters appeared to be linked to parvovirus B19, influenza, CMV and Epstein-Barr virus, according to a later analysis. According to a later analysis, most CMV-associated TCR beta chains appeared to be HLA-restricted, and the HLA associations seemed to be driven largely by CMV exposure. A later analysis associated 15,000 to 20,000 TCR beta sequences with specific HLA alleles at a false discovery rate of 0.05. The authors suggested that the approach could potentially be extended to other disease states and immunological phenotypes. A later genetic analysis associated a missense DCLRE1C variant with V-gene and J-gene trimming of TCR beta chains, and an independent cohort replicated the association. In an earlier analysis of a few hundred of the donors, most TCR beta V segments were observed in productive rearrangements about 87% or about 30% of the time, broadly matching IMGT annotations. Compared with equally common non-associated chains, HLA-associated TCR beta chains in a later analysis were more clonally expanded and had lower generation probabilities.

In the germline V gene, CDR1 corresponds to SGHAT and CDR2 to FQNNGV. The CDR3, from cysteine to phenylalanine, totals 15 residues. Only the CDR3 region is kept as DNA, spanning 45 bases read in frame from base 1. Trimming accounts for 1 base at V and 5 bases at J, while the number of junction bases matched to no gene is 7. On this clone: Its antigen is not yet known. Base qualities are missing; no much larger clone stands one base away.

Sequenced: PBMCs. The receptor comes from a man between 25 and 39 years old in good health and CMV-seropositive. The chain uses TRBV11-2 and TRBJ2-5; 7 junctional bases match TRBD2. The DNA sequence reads TGTGCCAGCAGCTTAGGGTCTAGCGGTCTGGAGACCCAGTACTTC. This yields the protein CASSLGSSGLETQYF. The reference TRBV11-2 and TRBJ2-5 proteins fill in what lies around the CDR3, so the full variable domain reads EAGVAQSPRYKIIEKRQSVAFWCNPISGHATLYWYQQILGQGPKLLIQFQNNGVVDDSQLPKDRFSAERLKGVDSTLKIQPAKLEDSAVYLCASSLGSSGLETQYFGPGTRLLVL.